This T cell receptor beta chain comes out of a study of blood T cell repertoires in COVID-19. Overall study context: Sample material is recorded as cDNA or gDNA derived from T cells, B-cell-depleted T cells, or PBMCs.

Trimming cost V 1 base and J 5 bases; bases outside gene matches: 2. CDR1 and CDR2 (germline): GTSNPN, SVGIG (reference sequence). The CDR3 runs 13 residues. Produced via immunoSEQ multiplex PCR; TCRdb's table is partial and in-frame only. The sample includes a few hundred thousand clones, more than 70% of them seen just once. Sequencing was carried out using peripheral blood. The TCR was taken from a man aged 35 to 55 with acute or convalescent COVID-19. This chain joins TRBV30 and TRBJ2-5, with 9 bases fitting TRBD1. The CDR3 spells CAWSGGQGETQYF. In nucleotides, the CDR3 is TGTGCCTGGAGTGGCGGACAGGGGGAGACCCAGTACTTC.